Listed below are T cell receptor beta chains from one sample, sequenced in a study of blood T cell repertoires in COVID-19. The protocol was immunoSEQ multiplex PCR, while the TCRdb copy is restricted to in-frame clones and leaves out a portion. This sample carries 190,000 or so clones, about 81% of them seen once, and the ten largest clones take around 8.8%. Source material: PBMCs or T cells enriched from blood (not recorded which). The source of these receptors is a man aged 40-49 years who had recovered from COVID-19. The CDR3 runs from the conserved cysteine through the conserved F or W. Each record gives: V gene, J gene, D gene, clone size, CDR3 DNA, CDR3 protein. A D gene is named only where the DNA matches it firmly. For some rows the clone size is stated as once, few or many, or as a class when expanded; others skip it.

TRBV27	TRBJ2-7	TRBD2	once	TGTGCCAGCAGTCGACTGGGACTAGCGGGGGGGTATGGGGACGAGCAGTACTTC	CASSRLGLAGGYGDEQYF
TRBV2	TRBJ1-2	NA	once	TGTGCCAGCAGTGGCCAGGGGCTTGGCTACACCTTC	CASSGQGLGYTF
TRBV27	TRBJ2-1	TRBD2	NA	TGTGCCAGCAGTTTACGTCTAGCGGGGGCTTGGGAGCAGTTCTTC	CASSLRLAGAWEQFF
TRBV5-1	TRBJ1-1	NA	few	TGCGCCAGCAGCAATGCATTACAGGGAGGGGTCGCTGAAGCTTTCTTT	CASSNALQGGVAEAFF
TRBV5-1	TRBJ1-1	NA	NA	TGCGCCAGCAGCTTGGCGGGTAACACTGAAGCTTTCTTT	CASSLAGNTEAFF
TRBV7-6	TRBJ2-7	TRBD1	few	TGTGCCAGCAGCAGGGACAGGGAATCGCAGCAGTACTTC	CASSRDRESQQYF
TRBV4-1	TRBJ2-7	NA	NA	TGCGCCAGCAGCCAAGATAGTGGACAGAGGAGCGAGCAGTACTTC	CASSQDSGQRSEQYF
TRBV11-2	TRBJ1-5	NA	NA	TGTGCCAGCAGCTTGGGAACGGGACAGCCCCAGCATTTT	CASSLGTGQPQHF
TRBV28	TRBJ1-5	TRBD1	NA	TGTGCCAGCAGTCCCACAGGGGGCAAAGGCAATCAGCCCCAGCATTTT	CASSPTGGKGNQPQHF
TRBV4-1	TRBJ1-1	TRBD1	NA	TGCGCCAGCAGCCAAGGGGACAGGGATGACACTGAAGCTTTCTTT	CASSQGDRDDTEAFF
TRBV19	TRBJ2-7	NA	NA	TGTGCCAGTAGTACTCAATCGGGGGGCCACGAGCAGTACTTC	CASSTQSGGHEQYF
TRBV7-9	TRBJ1-6	NA	NA	TGTGCCAGCAGCCATGGACAGTATAATTCACCCCTCCACTTT	CASSHGQYNSPLHF
TRBV7-9	TRBJ1-2	NA	NA	TGTGCCAGCACGGAGGAGGGGCGACCGTTTTATGGCTACACCTTC	CASTEEGRPFYGYTF
TRBV2	TRBJ1-1	NA	NA	TGTGCCAGCAGTGATGAACAAAGGAACACTGAAGCTTTCTTT	CASSDEQRNTEAFF
TRBV12-3/TRBV12-4	TRBJ1-1	NA	NA	TGTGCCAGCAGTTTCGTTTCGGCGGGTGAAGCTTTCTTT	CASSFVSAGEAFF
TRBV6-4	TRBJ2-1	TRBD2	once	TGTGCCAGCAGCCTACTAGCGGGCGCCGACAATGAGCAGTTCTTC	CASSLLAGADNEQFF
TRBV6-5	TRBJ1-2	TRBD1	NA	TGTGCCAGCAGCCCGGACAGGGGAAATGGCTACACCTTC	CASSPDRGNGYTF
TRBV20-1	TRBJ1-1	NA	NA	TGCAGTGCTAGTACCGGGAGAGCTTTCTTT	CSASTGRAFF
TRBV25-1	TRBJ1-4	NA	NA	TGTGCCAGCAGCCCAGGCTACCGGGATAGAAAACTGTTTTTT	CASSPGYRDRKLFF
TRBV11-2	TRBJ2-1	NA	NA	TGTGCCAGCAGTTCGGACGGGAGCTCCTACAATGAGCAGTTCTTC	CASSSDGSSYNEQFF
TRBV27	TRBJ1-2	TRBD1	NA	TGTGCCAGCAGTGCGGGACAGTTTTACTATGGCTACACCTTC	CASSAGQFYYGYTF
TRBV11-3	TRBJ2-3	NA	NA	TGTGCCAGCAGCTTAGCTTTCACCCCGGCAGATACGCAGTATTTT	CASSLAFTPADTQYF
TRBV18	TRBJ1-1	NA	NA	TGTGCCAGCTCACCAGACAGGAAGAACACTGAAGCTTTCTTT	CASSPDRKNTEAFF
TRBV6-5	TRBJ1-2	TRBD1	NA	TGTGCCAGCAGTTACGCCCACAGGGGGGAGGGCTACACCTTC	CASSYAHRGEGYTF
TRBV5-1	TRBJ2-7	TRBD2	NA	TGCGCCAGCAGCTTGGTCAGCGGGAGTTTGAACGAGCAGTACTTC	CASSLVSGSLNEQYF
TRBV19	TRBJ1-2	NA	NA	TGTGCCAGCGCACTTTACCCCCAGGAAAGTGGCTACACCTTC	CASALYPQESGYTF
TRBV9	TRBJ2-3	NA	NA	TGTGCCAGCAGCCAAGGGGGTCAGAATACGCAGTATTTT	CASSQGGQNTQYF
TRBV4-1	TRBJ2-1	NA	few	TGCGCCAGCAGCCCTGAGCGGGCCGGGGGATACAATGAGCAGTTCTTC	CASSPERAGGYNEQFF
TRBV11-1	TRBJ2-3	NA	NA	TGTGCCAGCAGCTCCCAGACAATGAGTAGCACAGATACGCAGTATTTT	CASSSQTMSSTDTQYF
TRBV7-8	TRBJ2-6	NA	NA	TGTGCCAGCAGCTATAGGAGGCGGGGTACTGGGGCCAACGTCCTGACTTTC	CASSYRRRGTGANVLTF
TRBV7-9	TRBJ1-1	NA	NA	TGTGCCAGCAGGCTGCAGGAGGGATTTGATGAAGCTTTCTTT	CASRLQEGFDEAFF
TRBV10-1	TRBJ2-3	TRBD2	few	TGCGCCAGCAGTGAGAGTGCTACGGGGGGGCAAGATACGCAGTATTTT	CASSESATGGQDTQYF
TRBV14	TRBJ2-5	NA	NA	TGTGCCAGCAGCCTCCTGGGGACTTCCAAAAGCGAGACCCAGTACTTC	CASSLLGTSKSETQYF
TRBV18	TRBJ1-4	TRBD1	NA	TGTGCCAGCTCACCTTGGGGGACAGGGGCTGAAAAACTGTTTTTT	CASSPWGTGAEKLFF
TRBV12-5	TRBJ2-7	NA	NA	TGTGCTAGTGGTTTGGACGGCTACGAGCAGTACTTC	CASGLDGYEQYF
TRBV2	TRBJ1-2	TRBD1	NA	TGTGCCAGCAGAGGGGGGACAGGGGACAACTATGGCTACACCTTC	CASRGGTGDNYGYTF
TRBV6-5	TRBJ1-2	NA	NA	TGTGCCAGCAGTACCACGACAGTAAACTATGGCTACACCTTC	CASSTTTVNYGYTF
TRBV19	TRBJ1-4	NA	NA	TGTGCCAGTAAACACCGCGGCGGTGAAAAACTGTTTTTT	CASKHRGGEKLFF
TRBV5-1	TRBJ2-5	TRBD1	NA	TGCGCCAGCACGAAATGGCAGGGGGCCGAAGAGACCCAGTACTTC	CASTKWQGAEETQYF
TRBV19	TRBJ2-1	TRBD2	once	TGTGCCAGTAGTTTAGCGGGGGGGCTGAATGAGCAGTTCTTC	CASSLAGGLNEQFF
TRBV10-3	TRBJ1-2	NA	NA	TGTGCCATCAAGGACAGCGCCGACGGCTACACCTTC	CAIKDSADGYTF
TRBV5-1	TRBJ2-5	NA	NA	TGCGCCAGCAGCCCATGGCGGGGATCTCAAGAGACCCAGTACTTC	CASSPWRGSQETQYF
TRBV3-1/TRBV3-2	TRBJ1-2	TRBD1	NA	TGTGCCAGCAGCCGACAGGGAAGATTCTATGGCTACACCTTC	CASSRQGRFYGYTF
TRBV7-9	TRBJ2-2	TRBD2	NA	TGTGCCAGCAGCTTATTGGGGAGGGGTCGCACCGGGGAGCTGTTTTTT	CASSLLGRGRTGELFF
TRBV9	TRBJ2-1	NA	few	TGTGCCAGCAGCGTAGGAGGGGGGGCAAGTAATGAGCAGTTCTTC	CASSVGGGASNEQFF
TRBV7-9	TRBJ2-1	NA	NA	TGTGCCAGCAGCCCGGGGGGCGGGGGCTCCTACAATGAGCAGTTCTTC	CASSPGGGGSYNEQFF
TRBV5-8	TRBJ1-2	NA	NA	TGTGCCAGCAGCTTGGCGGCGGGGGCGGGCTATGGCTACACCTTC	CASSLAAGAGYGYTF
TRBV6-5	TRBJ2-3	TRBD1	NA	TGTGCCAGCAGGTCCAGGGGGCGGTCTACAGATACGCAGTATTTT	CASRSRGRSTDTQYF
TRBV6-5	TRBJ2-3	TRBD1	NA	TGTGCCAGCAGTTTAGGGACAGGCCTTTGGAATTTT	CASSLGTGLWNF
TRBV5-4	TRBJ2-2	NA	NA	TGTGCCAGCAGCAGGGGTACGACGAACACCGGGGAGCTGTTTTTT	CASSRGTTNTGELFF
TRBV2	TRBJ1-5	TRBD1	few	TGTGCCAGCAGGGGCGGGACAGTTAGCAATCAGCCCCAGCATTTT	CASRGGTVSNQPQHF
TRBV5-6	TRBJ1-3	NA	NA	TGTGCCAGCAGCTTGTCAGGGGTGGGAAACACCATATATTTT	CASSLSGVGNTIYF
TRBV9	TRBJ1-1	NA	NA	TGTGCCAGCAGCGTATCGGTGCGCGGGGTAACTGAAGCTTTCTTT	CASSVSVRGVTEAFF
TRBV4-2	TRBJ2-1	TRBD2	NA	TGTGCCAGCAGCCAAGATGGGACTAGCGGGTATAAGTTCTTC	CASSQDGTSGYKFF
TRBV19	TRBJ1-2	NA	NA	TGTGCCAGCCGGACGGAGGGGAATTATGGCTACACCTTC	CASRTEGNYGYTF
TRBV7-8	TRBJ1-4	NA	NA	TGTGCCAGCAGCTTAGGTCTACAGAGCAATGAAAAACTGTTTTTT	CASSLGLQSNEKLFF
TRBV5-1	TRBJ1-5	TRBD1	NA	TGCGCCAGCAGACAAACAGGGGGCGAAAATCAGCCCCAGCATTTT	CASRQTGGENQPQHF
TRBV5-6	TRBJ2-7	NA	NA	TGTGCCAGCAGCTTGGCGGGGAACCCCTACGAGCAGTACTTC	CASSLAGNPYEQYF
TRBV6-4	TRBJ2-1	NA	NA	TGTGCCAGCAGTTTGCGGGGCCCCAGCTCCTACAATGAGCAGTTCTTC	CASSLRGPSSYNEQFF